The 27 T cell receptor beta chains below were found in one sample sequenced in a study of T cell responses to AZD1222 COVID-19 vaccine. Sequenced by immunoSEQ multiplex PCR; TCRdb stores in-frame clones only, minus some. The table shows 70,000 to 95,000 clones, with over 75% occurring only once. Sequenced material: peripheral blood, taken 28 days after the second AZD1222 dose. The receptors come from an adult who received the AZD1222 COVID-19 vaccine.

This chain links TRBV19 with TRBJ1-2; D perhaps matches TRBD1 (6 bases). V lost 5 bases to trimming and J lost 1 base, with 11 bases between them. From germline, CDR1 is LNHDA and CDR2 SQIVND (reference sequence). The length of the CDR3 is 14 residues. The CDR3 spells CASSLQGVNYGYTF. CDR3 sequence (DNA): TGTGCCAGTAGTTTACAGGGAGTTAACTATGGCTACACCTTC. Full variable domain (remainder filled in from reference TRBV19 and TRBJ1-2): DGGITQSPKYLFRKEGQNVTLSCEQNLNHDAMYWYRQDPGQGLRLIYYSQIVNDFQKGDIAEGYSVSREKKESFPLTVTSAQKNPTAFYLCASSLQGVNYGYTFGSGTRLTVV.

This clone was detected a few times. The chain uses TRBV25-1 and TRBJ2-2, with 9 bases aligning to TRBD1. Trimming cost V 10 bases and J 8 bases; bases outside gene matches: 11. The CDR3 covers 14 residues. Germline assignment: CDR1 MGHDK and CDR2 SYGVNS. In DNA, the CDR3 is TGTGCCACCTCCCGGGACAGGGAGTGGGGGGAGCTGTTTTTT. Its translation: CATSRDREWGELFF.

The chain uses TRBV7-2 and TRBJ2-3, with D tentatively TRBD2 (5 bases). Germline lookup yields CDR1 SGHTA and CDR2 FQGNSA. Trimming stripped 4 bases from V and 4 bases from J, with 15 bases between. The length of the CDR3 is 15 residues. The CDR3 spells CASSSPERFADTQYF. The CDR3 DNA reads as TGTGCCAGCAGCTCTCCGGAGCGGTTTGCAGATACGCAGTATTTT.

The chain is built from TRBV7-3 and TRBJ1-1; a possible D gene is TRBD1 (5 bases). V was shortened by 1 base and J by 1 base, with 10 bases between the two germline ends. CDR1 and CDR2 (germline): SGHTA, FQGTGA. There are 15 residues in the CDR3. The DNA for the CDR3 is TGTGCCAGCAGCTTAAAGGGAGGGGAGAACACTGAAGCTTTCTTT. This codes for CASSLKGGENTEAFF.

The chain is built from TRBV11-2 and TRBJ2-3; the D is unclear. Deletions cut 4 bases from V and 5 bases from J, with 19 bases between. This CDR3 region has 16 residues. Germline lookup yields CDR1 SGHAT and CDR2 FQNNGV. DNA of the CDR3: TGTGCCAGCAGCTCAACGTCGTTCAAACTTGGAGATACGCAGTATTTT. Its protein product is CASSSTSFKLGDTQYF.

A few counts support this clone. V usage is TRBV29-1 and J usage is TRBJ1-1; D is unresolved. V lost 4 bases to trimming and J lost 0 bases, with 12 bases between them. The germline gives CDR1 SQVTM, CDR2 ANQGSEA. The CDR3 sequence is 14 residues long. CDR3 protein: CSVALLGLNTEAFF. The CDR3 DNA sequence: TGCAGCGTTGCATTGTTAGGGCTGAACACTGAAGCTTTCTTT.

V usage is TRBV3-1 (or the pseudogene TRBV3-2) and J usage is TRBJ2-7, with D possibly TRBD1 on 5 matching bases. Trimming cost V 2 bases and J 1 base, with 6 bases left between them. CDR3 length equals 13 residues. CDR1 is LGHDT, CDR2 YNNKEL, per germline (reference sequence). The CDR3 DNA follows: TGTGCCAGCAGCCAACAGGGTTCCTACGAGCAGTACTTC. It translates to CASSQQGSYEQYF.

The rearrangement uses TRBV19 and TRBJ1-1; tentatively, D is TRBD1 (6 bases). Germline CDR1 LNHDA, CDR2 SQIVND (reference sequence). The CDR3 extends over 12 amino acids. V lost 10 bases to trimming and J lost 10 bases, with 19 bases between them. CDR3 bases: TGTGCCACCATCAGGGGAGTTGGGGGAGCTTTCTTT. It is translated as CATIRGVGGAFF.

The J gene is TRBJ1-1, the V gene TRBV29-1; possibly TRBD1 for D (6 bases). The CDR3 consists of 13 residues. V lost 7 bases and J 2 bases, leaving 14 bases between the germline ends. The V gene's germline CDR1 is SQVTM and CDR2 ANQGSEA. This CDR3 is CSAGPGENTEAFF. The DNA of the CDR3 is TGCAGCGCCGGCCCAGGGGAAAACACTGAAGCTTTCTTT.

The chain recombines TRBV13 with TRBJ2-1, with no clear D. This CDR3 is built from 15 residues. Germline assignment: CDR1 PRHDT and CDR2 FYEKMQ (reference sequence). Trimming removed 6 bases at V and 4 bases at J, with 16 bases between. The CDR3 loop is CASRTSMDGYNEQFF. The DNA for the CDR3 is TGTGCCAGCAGAACCTCGATGGACGGGTACAATGAGCAGTTCTTC.

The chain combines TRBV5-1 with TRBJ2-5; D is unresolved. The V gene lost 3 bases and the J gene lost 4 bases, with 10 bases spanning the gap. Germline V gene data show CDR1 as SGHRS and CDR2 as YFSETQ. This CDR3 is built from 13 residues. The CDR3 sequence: CASSSLTGETQYF. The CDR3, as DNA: TGCGCCAGCAGCTCGCTCACCGGAGAGACCCAGTACTTC.

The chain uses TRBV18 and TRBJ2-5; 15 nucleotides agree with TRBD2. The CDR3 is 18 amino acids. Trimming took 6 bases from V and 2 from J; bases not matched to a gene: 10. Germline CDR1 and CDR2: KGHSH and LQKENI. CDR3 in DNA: TGTGCCAGCTCCTCGGGGACTAGCGGGGGGCGTCCTCAAGAGACCCAGTACTTC. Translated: CASSSGTSGGRPQETQYF.

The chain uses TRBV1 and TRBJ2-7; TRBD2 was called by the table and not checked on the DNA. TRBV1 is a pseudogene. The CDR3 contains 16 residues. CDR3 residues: CTSSQGEAKQSYEQYF. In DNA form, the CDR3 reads TGCACCAGCAGCCAAGGGGAGGCCAAGCAGTCCTACGAGCAGTACTTC.

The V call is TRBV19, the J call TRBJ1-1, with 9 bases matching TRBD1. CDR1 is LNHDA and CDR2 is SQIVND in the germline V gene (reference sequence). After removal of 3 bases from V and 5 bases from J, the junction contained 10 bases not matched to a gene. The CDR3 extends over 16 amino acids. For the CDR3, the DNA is TGTGCCAGTAGTATCACAGGACAGGGGTTAGGAACTGAAGCTTTCTTT. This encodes CASSITGQGLGTEAFF.

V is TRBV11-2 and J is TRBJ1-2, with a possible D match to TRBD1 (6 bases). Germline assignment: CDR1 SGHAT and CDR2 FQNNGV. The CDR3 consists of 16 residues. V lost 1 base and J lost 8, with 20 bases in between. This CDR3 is CASSLAGDRPLRGYTF. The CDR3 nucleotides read TGTGCCAGCAGCTTAGCCGGAGACAGGCCCCTCAGGGGCTACACCTTC.

CDR3 sequence: CASSSRETGEAFF. The DNA for the CDR3 is TGTGCCAGCAGTTCTAGGGAGACCGGTGAAGCTTTCTTT. This sequence joins TRBV6-6 and TRBJ1-1; D not resolved. CDR3 size: 13 residues. V lost 4 bases and J lost 7, with 13 bases in between. CDR1 is MNHNY and CDR2 is SVGAGI in the germline V gene (reference sequence).

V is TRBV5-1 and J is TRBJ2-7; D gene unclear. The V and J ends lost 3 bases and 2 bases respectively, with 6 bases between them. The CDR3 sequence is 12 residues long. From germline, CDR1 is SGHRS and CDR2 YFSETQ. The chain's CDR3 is CASSSGTYEQYF. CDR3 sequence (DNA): TGCGCCAGCAGCTCGGGTACCTACGAGCAGTACTTC.

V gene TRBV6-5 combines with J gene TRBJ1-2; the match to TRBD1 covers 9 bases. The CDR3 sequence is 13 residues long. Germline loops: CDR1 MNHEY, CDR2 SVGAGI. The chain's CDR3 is CGTGEEANYGYTF. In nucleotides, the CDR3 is TGTGGGACAGGGGAAGAGGCTAACTATGGCTACACCTTC.

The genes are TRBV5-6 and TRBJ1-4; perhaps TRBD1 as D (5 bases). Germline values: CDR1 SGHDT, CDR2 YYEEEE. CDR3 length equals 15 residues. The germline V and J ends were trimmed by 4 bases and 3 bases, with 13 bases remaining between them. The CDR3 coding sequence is TGTGCCAGCAGCGAGCCCGGGACCGCTAATGAAAAACTGTTTTTT. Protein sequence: CASSEPGTANEKLFF.

CDR3 coding DNA: TGCACCAGCAGTAATTATGGGTCTGGAGAGACCCAGTACTTC. Residues: CTSSNYGSGETQYF. V gene TRBV1 combines with J gene TRBJ2-5. TRBV1 is a known pseudogene. CDR3 length: 14 residues.

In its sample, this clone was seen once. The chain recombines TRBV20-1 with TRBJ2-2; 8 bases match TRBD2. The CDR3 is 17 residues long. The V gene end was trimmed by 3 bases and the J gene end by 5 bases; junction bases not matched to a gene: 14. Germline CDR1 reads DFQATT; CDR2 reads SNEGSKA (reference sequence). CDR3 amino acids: CSASVRGAGDGTGELFF. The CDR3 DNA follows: TGCAGTGCTAGTGTCCGTGGAGCGGGAGACGGGACCGGGGAGCTGTTTTTT.

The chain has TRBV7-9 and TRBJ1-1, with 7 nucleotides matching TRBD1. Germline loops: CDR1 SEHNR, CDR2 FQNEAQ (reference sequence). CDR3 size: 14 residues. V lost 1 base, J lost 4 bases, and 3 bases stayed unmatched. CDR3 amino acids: CASSLEAGGTEAFF. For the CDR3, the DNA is TGTGCCAGCAGCTTAGAGGCAGGGGGCACTGAAGCTTTCTTT.

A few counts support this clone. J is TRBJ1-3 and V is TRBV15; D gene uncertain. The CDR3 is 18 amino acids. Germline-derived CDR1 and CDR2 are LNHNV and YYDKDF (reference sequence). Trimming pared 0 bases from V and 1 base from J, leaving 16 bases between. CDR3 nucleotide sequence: TGTGCCACCAGCAGAGATCTTGCCAAATTAGGTTCTGGAAACACCATATATTTT. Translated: CATSRDLAKLGSGNTIYF.

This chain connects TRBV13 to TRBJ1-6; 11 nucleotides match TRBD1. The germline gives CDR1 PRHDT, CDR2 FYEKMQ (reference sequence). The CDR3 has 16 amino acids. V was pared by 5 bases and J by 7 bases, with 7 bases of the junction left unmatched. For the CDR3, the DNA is TGTGCCAGCAGCGTTGGACAGGGGGCTAAGAATTCACCCCTCCACTTT. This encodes CASSVGQGAKNSPLHF. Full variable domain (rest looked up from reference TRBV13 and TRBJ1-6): AAGVIQSPRHLIKEKRETATLKCYPIPRHDTVYWYQQGPGQDPQFLISFYEKMQSDKGSIPDRFSAQQFSDYHSELNMSSLELGDSALYFCASSVGQGAKNSPLHFGNGTRLTVT.

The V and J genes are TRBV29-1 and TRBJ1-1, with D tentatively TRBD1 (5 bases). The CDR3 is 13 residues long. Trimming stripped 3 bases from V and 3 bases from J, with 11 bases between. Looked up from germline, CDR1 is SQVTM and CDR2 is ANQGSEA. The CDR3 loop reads CSVEGGGDTEAFF. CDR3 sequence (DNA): TGCAGCGTTGAGGGGGGTGGGGACACTGAAGCTTTCTTT.

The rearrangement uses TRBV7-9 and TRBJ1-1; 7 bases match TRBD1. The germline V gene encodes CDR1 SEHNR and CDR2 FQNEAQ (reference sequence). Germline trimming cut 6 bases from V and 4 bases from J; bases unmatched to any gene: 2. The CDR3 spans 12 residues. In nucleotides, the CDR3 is TGTGCCAGCAGACCAGGGGGCACTGAAGCTTTCTTT. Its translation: CASRPGGTEAFF.

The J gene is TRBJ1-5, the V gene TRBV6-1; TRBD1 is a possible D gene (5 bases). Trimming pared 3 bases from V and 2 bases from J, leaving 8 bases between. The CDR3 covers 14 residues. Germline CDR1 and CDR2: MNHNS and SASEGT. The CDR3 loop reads CASSDGGGNQPQHF. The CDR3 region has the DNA TGTGCCAGCAGTGATGGGGGGGGCAATCAGCCCCAGCATTTT.